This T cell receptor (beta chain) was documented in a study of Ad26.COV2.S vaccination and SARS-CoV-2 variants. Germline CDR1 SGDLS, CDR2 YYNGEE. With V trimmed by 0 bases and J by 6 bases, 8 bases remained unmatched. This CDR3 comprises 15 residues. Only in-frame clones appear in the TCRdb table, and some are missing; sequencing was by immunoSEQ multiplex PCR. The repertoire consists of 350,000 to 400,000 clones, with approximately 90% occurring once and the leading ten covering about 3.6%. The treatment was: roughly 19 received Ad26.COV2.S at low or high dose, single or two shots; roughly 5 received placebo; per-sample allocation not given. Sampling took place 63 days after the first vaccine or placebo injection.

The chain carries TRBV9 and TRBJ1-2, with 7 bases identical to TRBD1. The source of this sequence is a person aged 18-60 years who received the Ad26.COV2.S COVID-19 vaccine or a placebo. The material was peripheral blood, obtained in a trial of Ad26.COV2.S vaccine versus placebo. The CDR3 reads CASSVGNDRVDGYTF. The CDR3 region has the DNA TGTGCCAGCAGCGTAGGAAACGACAGGGTGGATGGCTACACCTTC. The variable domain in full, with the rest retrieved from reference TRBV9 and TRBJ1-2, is DSGVTQTPKHLITATGQRVTLRCSPRSGDLSVYWYQQSLDQGLQFLIQYYNGEERAKGNILERFSAQQFPDLHSELNLSSLELGDSALYFCASSVGNDRVDGYTFGSGTRLTVV.